The clone carrying this T cell receptor beta chain has at least ten counts. The antigen is not known. The record originates from a study of T-cell reconstitution after alpha-beta-depleted transplantation in children. Broader study findings: The study reportedly traced alpha-beta T cells about two months after transplant to several hundred expanded graft clones.

Unique molecular identifiers tagged the TCRbeta library. MiXCR, run by TCRdb on the PCR reads, gives a single entry per CDR3 protein. The table has about 260,000 distinct CDR3 sequences, 11% seen once; the top ten hold about a quarter. The CDR3 is 16 residues long. Germline V lookup: CDR1 SGHKS, CDR2 YYEKEE (reference sequence). The germline V and J ends were trimmed by 2 bases and 6 bases, with 19 bases remaining between them. The V gene is TRBV5-5, the J gene TRBJ2-3, with no clear D. The receptor comes from a male patient between 2 and 9 years old who had a stem cell transplant for chronic granulomatous disease, so the T cells may come from the graft donor. Sample: peripheral blood, taken 180 days after TCRalphabeta/CD19-depleted stem cell transplant. CDR3: CASSFLAGSGRDTQYF. For the CDR3, the DNA is TGTGCCAGCAGCTTCTTGGCTGGGTCCGGCCGCGATACGCAGTATTTT.